A selection of T cell receptor beta chains follows, all from one sample in a study of molecular identifiers for immune sequencing clone quantification. One entry per CDR3 protein results from TCRdb running MiXCR on the PCR reads. Among around 480,000 distinct CDR3 sequences listed, 25% were seen once. Source material: naive CD8+ T cells from blood, with Jurkat cell RNA spiked in. Receptor source: a human donor in good health. Some libraries in this study had Jurkat cell RNA spiked in. CDR3s leave out the opening cysteine and the closing phenylalanine or tryptophan. Each record gives: V gene, CDR3 protein.

>TRBV15
ATSRGGTGNTGELF
>TRBV20-1
SARDTPAGAYIQY
>TRBV9
ASSVASGFDANHSPLH
>TRBV6-2/TRBV6-3
ATFDRDVNSPLH
>TRBV2
ASSGMGGDQPQH
>TRBV5-8
ASSLDIGGGNTIY
>TRBV13
ASTSGVGGPLETQY
>TRBV5-4
ASSGYQETQY
>TRBV6-2/TRBV6-3
ASSQLGVHDSHFANTGELF
>TRBV28
ASSFPPQGFQTDTQY
>TRBV20-1
SARDLAGGPDTQY
>TRBV7-9
ASSQSGVTDTQY
>TRBV6-2/TRBV6-3
ASTTWGGASEQF
>TRBV2
ASSEGRGTEAF
>TRBV6-1
ASSEWRVSNQPQH
>TRBV12-3/TRBV12-4
ASRTGIWAEQF
>TRBV4-3
ASSQDRLAGYNEQF
>TRBV27
ASSRYSSYEQY
>TRBV20-1
SAPWGYEQY
>TRBV6-5
ASSSLEGADNSPLH
>TRBV24-1
ATREAPETEAF
>TRBV25-1
ASSKSMGTEETQY
>TRBV3-1
ASSQRLDTDTQY
>TRBV6-2/TRBV6-3
ASSEAILMNTEAF
>TRBV27
ASSLIGGRDPEQY
>TRBV9
ASSFGRERQNTEAF
>TRBV9
ASSVDGGVYNEQI
>TRBV6-4
ASRDGGFSHEQY
>TRBV6-2/TRBV6-3
ASSAGGPDTQY
>TRBV20-1
SARSTSGYEQY
>TRBV29-1
SVMDRGDEQY
>TRBV4-3
ASSQDRLARAYEQY
>TRBV2
ASSPGQGPLGYT
>TRBV6-2/TRBV6-3
ASGPFGGYEQY
>TRBV7-6
ASSLASSRGYSYEQY
>TRBV6-2/TRBV6-3
ASRMTDTSYEQY
>TRBV27
ASSLYGSGNTIY
>TRBV19
ASTAPSTDTQY
>TRBV19
ASSEGQGVLQETQY
>TRBV6-2/TRBV6-3
ASSSEQLDTQY
>TRBV9
ASSSLSGASLETQY
>TRBV4-1
ASSQDLGTALNTEAF
>TRBV4-1
ASSQGQDRQPQH